This T cell receptor beta chain emerged from a study of cytomegalovirus exposure and HLA in healthy donors. Study-level information: A preliminary data release comprised around 90 million unique TCRs obtained from HLA-typed donors.

The table lists this clone with a few counts. PCR used 60 Vbeta primers and 13 Jbeta primers. The protocol was immunoSEQ multiplex PCR, while the TCRdb copy is restricted to in-frame clones and leaves out a portion. The sample shows about 130,000 clones, less than 90% of them seen only once. The sequenced material came from PBMCs. This sequence was found in a man younger than 30 in good health and CMV-seropositive.

Here the CDR3 reads CASSLFMGQGGVGEAFF. The CDR3 coding sequence is TGTGCCAGCAGTTTATTTATGGGACAGGGAGGGGTCGGTGAAGCTTTCTTT. The chain is built from TRBV27 and TRBJ1-1; 9 bases line up with TRBD1. Germline assignment: CDR1 MNHEY and CDR2 SMNVEV (reference sequence). V shed 1 base, J shed 7 bases, and the junction held 13 bases outside the gene matches. The CDR3 is made up of 17 amino acids.